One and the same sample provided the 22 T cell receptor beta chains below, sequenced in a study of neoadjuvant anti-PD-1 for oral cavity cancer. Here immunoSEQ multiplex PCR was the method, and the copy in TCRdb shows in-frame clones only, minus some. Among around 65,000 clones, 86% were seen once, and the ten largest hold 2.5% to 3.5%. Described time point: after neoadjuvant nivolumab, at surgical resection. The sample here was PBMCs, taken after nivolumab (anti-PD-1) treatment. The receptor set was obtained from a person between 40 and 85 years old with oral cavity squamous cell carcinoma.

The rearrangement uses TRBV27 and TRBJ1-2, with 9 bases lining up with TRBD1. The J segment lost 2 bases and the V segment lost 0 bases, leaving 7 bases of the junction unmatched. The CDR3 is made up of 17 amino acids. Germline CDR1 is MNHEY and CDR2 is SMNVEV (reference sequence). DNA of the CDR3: TGTGCCAGCAGTTTATCGTCGTACAGGGGGCTAAACTATGGCTACACCTTC. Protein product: CASSLSSYRGLNYGYTF.

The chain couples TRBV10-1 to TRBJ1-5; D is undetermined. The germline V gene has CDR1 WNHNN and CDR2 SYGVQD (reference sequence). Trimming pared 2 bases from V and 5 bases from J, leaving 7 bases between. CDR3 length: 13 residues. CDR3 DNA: TGCGCCAGCAGTGAGACAGTAGATCAGCCCCAGCATTTT. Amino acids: CASSETVDQPQHF.

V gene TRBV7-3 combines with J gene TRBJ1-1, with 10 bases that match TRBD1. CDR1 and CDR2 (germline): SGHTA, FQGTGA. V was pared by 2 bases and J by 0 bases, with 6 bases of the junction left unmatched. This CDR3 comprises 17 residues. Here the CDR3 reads CASSLRGQGLMNTEAFF. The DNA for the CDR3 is TGTGCCAGCAGCTTACGGGGACAGGGGCTTATGAACACTGAAGCTTTCTTT.

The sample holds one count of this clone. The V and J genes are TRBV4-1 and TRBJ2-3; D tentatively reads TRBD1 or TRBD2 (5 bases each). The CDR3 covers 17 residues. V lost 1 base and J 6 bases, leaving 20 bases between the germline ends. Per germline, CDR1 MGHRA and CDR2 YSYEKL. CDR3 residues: CASSQGPGPTIGDTQYF. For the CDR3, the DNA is TGCGCCAGCAGCCAAGGACCGGGACCCACAATCGGCGATACGCAGTATTTT.

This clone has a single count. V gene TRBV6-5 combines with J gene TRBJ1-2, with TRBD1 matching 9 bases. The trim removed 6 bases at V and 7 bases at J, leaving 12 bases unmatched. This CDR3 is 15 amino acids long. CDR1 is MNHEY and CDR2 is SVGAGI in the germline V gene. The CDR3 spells CASSSNYRGRGGYTF. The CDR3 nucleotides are TGTGCCAGCAGCTCAAATTACAGGGGGCGTGGTGGCTACACCTTC.

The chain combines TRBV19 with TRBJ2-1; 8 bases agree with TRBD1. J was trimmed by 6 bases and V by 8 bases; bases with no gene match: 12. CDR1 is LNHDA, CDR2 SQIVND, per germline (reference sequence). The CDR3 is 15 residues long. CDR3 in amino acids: CASWSGDRLTNEQFF. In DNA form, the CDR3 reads TGTGCCAGTTGGTCCGGGGACAGGCTCACCAATGAGCAGTTCTTC. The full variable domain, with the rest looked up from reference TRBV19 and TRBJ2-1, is DGGITQSPKYLFRKEGQNVTLSCEQNLNHDAMYWYRQDPGQGLRLIYYSQIVNDFQKGDIAEGYSVSREKKESFPLTVTSAQKNPTAFYLCASWSGDRLTNEQFFGPGTRLTVL.

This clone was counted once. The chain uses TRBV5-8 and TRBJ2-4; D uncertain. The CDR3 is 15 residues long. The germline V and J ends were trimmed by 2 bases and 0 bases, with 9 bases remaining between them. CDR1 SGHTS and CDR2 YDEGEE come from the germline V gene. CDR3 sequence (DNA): TGTGCCAGCAGCTTCTCCGGGTTAGCCAAAAACATTCAGTACTTC. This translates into CASSFSGLAKNIQYF.

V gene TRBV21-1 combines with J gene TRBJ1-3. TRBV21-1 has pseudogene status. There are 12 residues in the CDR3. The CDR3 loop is CASSKAGNTIYF. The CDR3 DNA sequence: TGTGCCAGCAGCAAAGCAGGAAACACCATATATTTT.

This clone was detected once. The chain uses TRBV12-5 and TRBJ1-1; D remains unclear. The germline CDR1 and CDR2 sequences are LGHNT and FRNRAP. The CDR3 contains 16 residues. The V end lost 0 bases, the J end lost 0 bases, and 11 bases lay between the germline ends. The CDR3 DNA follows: TGTGCTAGTGGTTTGGTACTCGGGAACATGAACACTGAAGCTTTCTTT. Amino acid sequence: CASGLVLGNMNTEAFF. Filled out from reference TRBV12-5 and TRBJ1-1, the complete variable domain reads DARVTQTPRHKVTEMGQEVTMRCQPILGHNTVFWYRQTMMQGLELLAYFRNRAPLDDSGMPKDRFSAEMPDATLATLKIQPSEPRDSAVYFCASGLVLGNMNTEAFFGQGTRLTVV.

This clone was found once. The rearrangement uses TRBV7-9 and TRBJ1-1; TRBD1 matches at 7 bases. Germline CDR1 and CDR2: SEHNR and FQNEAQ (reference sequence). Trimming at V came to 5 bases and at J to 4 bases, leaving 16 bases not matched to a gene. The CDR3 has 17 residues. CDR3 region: CASSPAQGVAGSTEAFF. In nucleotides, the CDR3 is TGTGCCAGCAGCCCCGCGCAGGGGGTGGCTGGTAGCACTGAAGCTTTCTTT. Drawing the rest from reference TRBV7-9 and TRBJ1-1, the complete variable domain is DTGVSQNPRHKITKRGQNVTFRCDPISEHNRLYWYRQTLGQGPEFLTYFQNEAQLEKSRLLSDRFSAERPKGSFSTLEIQRTEQGDSAMYLCASSPAQGVAGSTEAFFGQGTRLTVV.

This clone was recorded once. Written as DNA, the CDR3 is TGCGCCAGCAGCCGGGACTTTCAAGAGACCCAGTACTTC. It specifies CASSRDFQETQYF. V and J are TRBV10-1 and TRBJ2-5; TRBD2 might be the D (6 bases). The V end was cut by 6 bases, the J end by 2 bases, with 10 bases between. The length of the CDR3 is 13 residues. CDR1 and CDR2 (germline): WNHNN, SYGVQD (reference sequence).

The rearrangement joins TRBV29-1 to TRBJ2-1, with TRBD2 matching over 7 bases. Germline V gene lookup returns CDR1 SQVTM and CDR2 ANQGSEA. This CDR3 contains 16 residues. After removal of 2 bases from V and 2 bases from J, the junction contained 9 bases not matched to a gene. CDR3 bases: TGCAGCGTTGAACTAGGGCTAGCGGACGCCTACAATGAGCAGTTCTTC. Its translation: CSVELGLADAYNEQFF.

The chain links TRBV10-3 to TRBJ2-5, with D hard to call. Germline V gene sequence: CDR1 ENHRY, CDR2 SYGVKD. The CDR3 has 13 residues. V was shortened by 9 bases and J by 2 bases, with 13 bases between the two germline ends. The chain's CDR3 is CAIGYDFQETQYF. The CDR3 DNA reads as TGTGCCATAGGGTACGACTTTCAAGAGACCCAGTACTTC.

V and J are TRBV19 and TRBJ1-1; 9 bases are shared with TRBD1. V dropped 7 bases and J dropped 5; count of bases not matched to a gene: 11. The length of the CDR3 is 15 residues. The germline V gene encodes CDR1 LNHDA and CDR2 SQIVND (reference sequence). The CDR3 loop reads CASTLLQGAWTEAFF. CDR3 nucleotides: TGTGCCAGTACTCTACTACAGGGGGCTTGGACTGAAGCTTTCTTT.

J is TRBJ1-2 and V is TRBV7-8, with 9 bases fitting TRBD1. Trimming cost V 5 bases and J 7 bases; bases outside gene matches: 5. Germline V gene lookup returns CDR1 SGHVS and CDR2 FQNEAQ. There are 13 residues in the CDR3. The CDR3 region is CASSPDRGRGYTF. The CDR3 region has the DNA TGTGCCAGCAGCCCGGACAGGGGCCGTGGCTACACCTTC. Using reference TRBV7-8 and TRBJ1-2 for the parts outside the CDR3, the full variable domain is GAGVSQSPRYKVAKRGQDVALRCDPISGHVSLFWYQQALGQGPEFLTYFQNEAQLDKSGLPSDRFFAERPEGSVSTLKIQRTQQEDSAVYLCASSPDRGRGYTFGSGTRLTVV.

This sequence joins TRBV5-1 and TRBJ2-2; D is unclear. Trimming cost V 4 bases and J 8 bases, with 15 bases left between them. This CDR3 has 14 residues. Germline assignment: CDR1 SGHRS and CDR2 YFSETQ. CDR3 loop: CASSTSTLPGELFF. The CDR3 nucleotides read TGCGCCAGCAGCACCTCTACCCTACCGGGGGAGCTGTTTTTT.

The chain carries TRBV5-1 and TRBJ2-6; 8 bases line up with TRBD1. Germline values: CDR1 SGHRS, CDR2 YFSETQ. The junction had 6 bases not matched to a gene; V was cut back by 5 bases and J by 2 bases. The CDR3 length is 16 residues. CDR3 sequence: CASSLTGDAGANVLTF. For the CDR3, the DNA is TGCGCCAGCAGTCTGACAGGGGATGCTGGGGCCAACGTCCTGACTTTC.

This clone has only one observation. CDR3 DNA: TGTGCCAGCAGTTTACGTCGGGACAGGGGGGTTTACGAGCAGTACTTC. Its translation: CASSLRRDRGVYEQYF. The V and J genes are TRBV27 and TRBJ2-7; 11 bases fit TRBD1. The V gene end was trimmed by 2 bases and the J gene end by 4 bases; junction bases not matched to a gene: 7. There are 16 residues in the CDR3. The germline CDR1 and CDR2 sequences are MNHEY and SMNVEV (reference sequence).

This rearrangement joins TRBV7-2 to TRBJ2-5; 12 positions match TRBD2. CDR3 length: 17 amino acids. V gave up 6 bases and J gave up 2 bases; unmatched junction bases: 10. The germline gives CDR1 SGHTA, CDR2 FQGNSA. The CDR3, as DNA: TGTGCCAGCAGGACTCACCAACTAGCGGGAGGACAAGAGACCCAGTACTTC. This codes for CASRTHQLAGGQETQYF.

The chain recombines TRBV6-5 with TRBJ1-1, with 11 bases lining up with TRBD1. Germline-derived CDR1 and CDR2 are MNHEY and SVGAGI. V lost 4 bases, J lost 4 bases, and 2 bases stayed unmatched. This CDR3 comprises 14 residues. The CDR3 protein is CASSWGTGGTEAFF. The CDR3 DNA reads TGTGCCAGCAGTTGGGGGACAGGGGGCACTGAAGCTTTCTTT.

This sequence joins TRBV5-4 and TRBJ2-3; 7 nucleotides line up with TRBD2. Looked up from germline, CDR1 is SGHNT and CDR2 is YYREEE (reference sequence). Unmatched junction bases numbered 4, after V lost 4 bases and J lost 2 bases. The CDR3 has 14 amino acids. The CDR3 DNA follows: TGTGCCAGCAGCCAGCTAGCGGCCACAGATACGCAGTATTTT. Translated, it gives CASSQLAATDTQYF.

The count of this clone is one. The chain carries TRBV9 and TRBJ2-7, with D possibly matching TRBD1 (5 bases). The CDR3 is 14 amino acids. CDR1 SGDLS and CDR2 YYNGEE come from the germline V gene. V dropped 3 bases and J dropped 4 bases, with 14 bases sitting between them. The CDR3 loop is CASSARPGQYEQYF. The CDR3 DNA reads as TGTGCCAGCAGCGCCCGACCAGGACAATACGAGCAGTACTTC.